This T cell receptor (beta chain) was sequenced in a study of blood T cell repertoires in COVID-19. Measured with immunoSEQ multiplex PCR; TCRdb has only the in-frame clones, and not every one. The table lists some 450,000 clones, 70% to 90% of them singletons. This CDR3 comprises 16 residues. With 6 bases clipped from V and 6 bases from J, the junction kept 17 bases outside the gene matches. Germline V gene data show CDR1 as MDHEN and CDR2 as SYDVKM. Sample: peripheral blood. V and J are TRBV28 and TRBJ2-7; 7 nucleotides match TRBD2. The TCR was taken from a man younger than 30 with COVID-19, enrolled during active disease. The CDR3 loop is CASSFGGRGRSVEQYF. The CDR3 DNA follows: TGTGCCAGCAGCTTCGGCGGGCGCGGGAGATCGGTCGAGCAGTACTTC.